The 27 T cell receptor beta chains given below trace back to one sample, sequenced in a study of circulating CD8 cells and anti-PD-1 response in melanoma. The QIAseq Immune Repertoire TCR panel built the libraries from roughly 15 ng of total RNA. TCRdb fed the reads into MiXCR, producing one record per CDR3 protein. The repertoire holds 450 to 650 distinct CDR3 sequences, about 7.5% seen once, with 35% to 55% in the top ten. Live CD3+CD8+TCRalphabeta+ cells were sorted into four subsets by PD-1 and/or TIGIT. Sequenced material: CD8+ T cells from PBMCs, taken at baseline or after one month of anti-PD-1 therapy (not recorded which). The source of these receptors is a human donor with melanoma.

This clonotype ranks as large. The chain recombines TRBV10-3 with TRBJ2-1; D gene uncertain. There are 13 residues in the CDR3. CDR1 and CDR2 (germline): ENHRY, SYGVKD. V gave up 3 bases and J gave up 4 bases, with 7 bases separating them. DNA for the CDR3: TGTGCCATCAGTGACCAGGTGTACAATGAGCAGTTCTTC. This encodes CAISDQVYNEQFF.

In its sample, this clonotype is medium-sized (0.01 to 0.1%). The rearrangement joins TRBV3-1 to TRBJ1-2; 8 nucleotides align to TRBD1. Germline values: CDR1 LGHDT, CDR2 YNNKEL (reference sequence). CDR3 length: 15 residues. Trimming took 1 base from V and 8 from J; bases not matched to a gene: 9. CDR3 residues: CASSQVPGQAYGYTF. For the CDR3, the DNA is TGTGCCAGCAGCCAAGTGCCGGGACAGGCCTACGGCTACACCTTC.

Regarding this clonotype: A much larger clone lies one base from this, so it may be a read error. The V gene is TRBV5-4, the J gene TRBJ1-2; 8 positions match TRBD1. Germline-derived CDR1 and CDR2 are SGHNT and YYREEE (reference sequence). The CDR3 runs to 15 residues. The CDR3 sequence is CASSLVGQANYGYAF. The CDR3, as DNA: TGTGCCAGCAGCTTGGTGGGACAGGCGAACTATGGCTACGCCTTC.

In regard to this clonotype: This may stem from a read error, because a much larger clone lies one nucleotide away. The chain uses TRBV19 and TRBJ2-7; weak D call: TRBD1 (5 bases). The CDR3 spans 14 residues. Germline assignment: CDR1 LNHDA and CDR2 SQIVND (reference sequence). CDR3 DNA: TGTGCCAGTAGTATAGTTTGGGGCGGCTACGAGCAGTGCTTC. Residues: CASSIVWGGYEQCF.

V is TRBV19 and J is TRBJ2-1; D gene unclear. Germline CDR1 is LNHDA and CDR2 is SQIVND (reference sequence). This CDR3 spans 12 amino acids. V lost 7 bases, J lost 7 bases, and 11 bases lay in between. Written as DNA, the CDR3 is TGTGCCAGTAACGACAAGATTAATGAGCAGTTCTTC. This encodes CASNDKINEQFF.

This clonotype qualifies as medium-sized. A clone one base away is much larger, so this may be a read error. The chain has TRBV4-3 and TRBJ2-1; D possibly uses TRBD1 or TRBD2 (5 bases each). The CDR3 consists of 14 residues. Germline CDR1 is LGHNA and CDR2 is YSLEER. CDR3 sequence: CASSRNGADNEPFF. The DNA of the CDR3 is TGCGCCAGCAGCCGTAACGGGGCCGACAATGAGCCGTTCTTC.

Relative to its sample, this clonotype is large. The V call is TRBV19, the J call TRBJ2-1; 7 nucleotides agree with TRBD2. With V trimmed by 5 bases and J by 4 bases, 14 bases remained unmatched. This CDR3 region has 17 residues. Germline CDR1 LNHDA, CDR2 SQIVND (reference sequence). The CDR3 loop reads CASSSGLVFTGYNEQFF. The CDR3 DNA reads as TGTGCCAGTAGTTCCGGACTAGTCTTCACGGGATACAATGAGCAGTTCTTC.

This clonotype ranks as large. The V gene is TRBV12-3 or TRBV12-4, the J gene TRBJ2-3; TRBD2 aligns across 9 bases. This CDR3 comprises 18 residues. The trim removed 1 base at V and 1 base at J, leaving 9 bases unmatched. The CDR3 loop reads CASSLGASGVSGTDTQYF. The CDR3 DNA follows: TGTGCCAGCAGTTTAGGGGCTAGCGGGGTGAGTGGCACAGATACGCAGTATTTT.

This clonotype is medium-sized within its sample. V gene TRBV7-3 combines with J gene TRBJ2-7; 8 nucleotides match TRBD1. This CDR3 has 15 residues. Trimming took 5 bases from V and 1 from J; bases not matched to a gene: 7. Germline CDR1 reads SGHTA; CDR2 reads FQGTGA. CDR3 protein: CASSQAGGGSYEQYF. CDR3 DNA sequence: TGTGCCAGCAGCCAGGCAGGGGGCGGGTCCTACGAGCAGTACTTC. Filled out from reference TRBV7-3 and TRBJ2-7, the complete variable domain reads GAGVSQTPSNKVTEKGKYVELRCDPISGHTALYWYRQSLGQGPEFLIYFQGTGAADDSGLPNDRFFAVRPEGSVSTLKIQRTERGDSAVYLCASSQAGGGSYEQYFGPGTRLTVT.

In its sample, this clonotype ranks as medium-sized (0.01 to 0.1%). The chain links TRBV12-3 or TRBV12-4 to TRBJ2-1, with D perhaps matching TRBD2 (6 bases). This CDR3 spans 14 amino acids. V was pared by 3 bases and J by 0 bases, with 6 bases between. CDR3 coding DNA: TGTGCCAGCAGTTTCGGGGGCTCCTACAATGAGCAGTTCTTC. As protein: CASSFGGSYNEQFF.

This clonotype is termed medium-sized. The CDR3 DNA follows: TGTGCCAGCAGACAGACCTGGACAGGGGGATCCGGGGAGCTGTTTTTT. Protein product: CASRQTWTGGSGELFF. The chain combines TRBV14 with TRBJ2-2, with 10 bases matching TRBD1. CDR3 length: 16 residues. J was trimmed by 6 bases and V by 6 bases; bases with no gene match: 10. Germline V gene data show CDR1 as SGHDN and CDR2 as FVKESK.

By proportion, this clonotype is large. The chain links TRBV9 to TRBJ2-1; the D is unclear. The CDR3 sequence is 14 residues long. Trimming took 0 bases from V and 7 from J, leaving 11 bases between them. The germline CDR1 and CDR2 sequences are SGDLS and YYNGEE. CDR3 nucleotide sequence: TGTGCCAGCAGCGTAGACCAAATAAGGAATGAGCAGTTCTTC. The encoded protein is CASSVDQIRNEQFF.

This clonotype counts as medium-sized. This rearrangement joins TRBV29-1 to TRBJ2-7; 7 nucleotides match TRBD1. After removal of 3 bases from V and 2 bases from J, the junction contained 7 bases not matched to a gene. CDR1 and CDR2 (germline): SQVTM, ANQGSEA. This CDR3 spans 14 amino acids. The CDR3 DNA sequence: TGCAGCGTTGATAGCAGGGACAGACCCTACGAGCAGTACTTC. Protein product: CSVDSRDRPYEQYF.

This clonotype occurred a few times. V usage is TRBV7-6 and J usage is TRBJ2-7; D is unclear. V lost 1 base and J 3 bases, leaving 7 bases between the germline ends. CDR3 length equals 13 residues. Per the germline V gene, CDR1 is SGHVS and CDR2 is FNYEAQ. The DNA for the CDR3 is TGTGCCAGCAGCTTAGAGGAACACTACGAGCAGTACTTC. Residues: CASSLEEHYEQYF.

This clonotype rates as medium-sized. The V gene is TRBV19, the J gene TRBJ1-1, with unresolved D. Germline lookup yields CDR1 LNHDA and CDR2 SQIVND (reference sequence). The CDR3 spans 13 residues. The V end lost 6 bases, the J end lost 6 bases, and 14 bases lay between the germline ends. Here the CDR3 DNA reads TGTGCCAGTAGCCCCTCTTCGGCGTCTGAAGCTTTCTTT. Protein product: CASSPSSASEAFF.

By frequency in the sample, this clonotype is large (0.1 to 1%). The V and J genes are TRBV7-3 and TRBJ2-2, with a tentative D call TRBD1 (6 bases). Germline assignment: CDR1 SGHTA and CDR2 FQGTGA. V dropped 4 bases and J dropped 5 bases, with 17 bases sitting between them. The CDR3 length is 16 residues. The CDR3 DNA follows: TGTGCCAGCAGCTCCTCTAACAGGGATGGGACCGGGGAGCTGTTTTTT. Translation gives CASSSSNRDGTGELFF.

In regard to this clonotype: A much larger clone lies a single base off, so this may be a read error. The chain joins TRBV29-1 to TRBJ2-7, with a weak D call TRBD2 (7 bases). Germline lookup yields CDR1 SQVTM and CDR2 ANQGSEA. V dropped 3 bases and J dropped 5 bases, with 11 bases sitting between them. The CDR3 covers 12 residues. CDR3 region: CSVDGGANEQYF. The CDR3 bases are TGCAGCGTTGATGGGGGGGCCAACGAGCAGTACTTC.

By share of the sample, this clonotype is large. The DNA for the CDR3 is TGTGCCAGTAGTATAGTGGAAGGAGGCTCACCCCTCCACTTT. Its protein product is CASSIVEGGSPLHF. The gene calls are TRBV19 and TRBJ1-6; D is ambiguous. Trimming took off 1 base at V and 10 bases at J, with 11 bases between the two ends. Germline CDR1 LNHDA, CDR2 SQIVND (reference sequence). The CDR3 contains 14 residues. The full variable domain, its missing parts supplied by reference TRBV19 and TRBJ1-6, is DGGITQSPKYLFRKEGQNVTLSCEQNLNHDAMYWYRQDPGQGLRLIYYSQIVNDFQKGDIAEGYSVSREKKESFPLTVTSAQKNPTAFYLCASSIVEGGSPLHFGNGTRLTVT.

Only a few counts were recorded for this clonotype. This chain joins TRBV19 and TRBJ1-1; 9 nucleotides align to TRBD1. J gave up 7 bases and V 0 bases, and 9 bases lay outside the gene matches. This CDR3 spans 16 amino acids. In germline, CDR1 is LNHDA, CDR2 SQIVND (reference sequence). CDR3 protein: CASSIDPRTGVGEAFF. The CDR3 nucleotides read TGTGCCAGTAGTATAGACCCCCGGACAGGGGTTGGTGAAGCTTTCTTT.

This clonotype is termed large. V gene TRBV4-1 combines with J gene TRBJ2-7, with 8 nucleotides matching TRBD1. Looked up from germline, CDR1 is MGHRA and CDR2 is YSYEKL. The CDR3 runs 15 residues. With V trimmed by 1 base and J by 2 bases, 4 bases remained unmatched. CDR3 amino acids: CASSQGQGKAYEQYF. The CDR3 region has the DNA TGCGCCAGCAGCCAAGGACAGGGGAAGGCCTACGAGCAGTACTTC.

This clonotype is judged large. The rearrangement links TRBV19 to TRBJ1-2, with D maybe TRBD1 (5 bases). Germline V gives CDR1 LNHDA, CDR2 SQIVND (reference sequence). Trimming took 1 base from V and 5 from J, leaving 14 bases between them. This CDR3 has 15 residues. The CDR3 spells CASSIGGAFPYGYTF. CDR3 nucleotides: TGTGCCAGTAGTATAGGGGGCGCATTTCCATATGGCTACACCTTC.

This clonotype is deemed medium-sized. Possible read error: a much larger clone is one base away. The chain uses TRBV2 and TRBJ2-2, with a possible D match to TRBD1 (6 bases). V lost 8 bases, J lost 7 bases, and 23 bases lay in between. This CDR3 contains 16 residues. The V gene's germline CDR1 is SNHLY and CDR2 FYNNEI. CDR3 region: CASGPNWGQRDGELFF. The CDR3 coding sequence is TGTGCCAGCGGCCCGAACTGGGGGCAAAGGGACGGGGAGCTGTTTTTT.

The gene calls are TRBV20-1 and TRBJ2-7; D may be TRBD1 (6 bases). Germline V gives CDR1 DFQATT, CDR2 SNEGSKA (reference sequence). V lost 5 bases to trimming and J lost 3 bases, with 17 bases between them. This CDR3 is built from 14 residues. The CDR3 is CSALTSDSYYEQYF. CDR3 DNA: TGCAGTGCTTTGACCTCGGACAGTTACTACGAGCAGTACTTC.

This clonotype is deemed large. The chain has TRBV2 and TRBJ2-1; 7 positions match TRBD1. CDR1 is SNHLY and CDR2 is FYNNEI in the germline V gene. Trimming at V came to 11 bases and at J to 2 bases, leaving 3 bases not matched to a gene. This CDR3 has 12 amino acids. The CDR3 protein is CAEGQPYNEQFF. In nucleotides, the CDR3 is TGTGCCGAGGGACAGCCCTACAATGAGCAGTTCTTC.

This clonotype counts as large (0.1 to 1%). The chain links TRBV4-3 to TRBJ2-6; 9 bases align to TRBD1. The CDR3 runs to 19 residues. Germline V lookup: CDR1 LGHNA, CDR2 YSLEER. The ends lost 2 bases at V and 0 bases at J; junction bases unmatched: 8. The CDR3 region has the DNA TGCGCCAGCAGCCAACTGGCCGGGACAGGGAGCTCTGGGGCCAACGTCCTGACTTTC. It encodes CASSQLAGTGSSGANVLTF.

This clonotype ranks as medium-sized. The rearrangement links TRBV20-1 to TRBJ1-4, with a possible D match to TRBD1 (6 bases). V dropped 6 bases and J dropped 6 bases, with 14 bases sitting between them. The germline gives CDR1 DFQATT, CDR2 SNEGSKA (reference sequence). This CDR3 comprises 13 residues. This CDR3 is CSAQTGSYEKLFF. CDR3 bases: TGCAGTGCCCAAACAGGGTCGTATGAAAAACTGTTTTTT.

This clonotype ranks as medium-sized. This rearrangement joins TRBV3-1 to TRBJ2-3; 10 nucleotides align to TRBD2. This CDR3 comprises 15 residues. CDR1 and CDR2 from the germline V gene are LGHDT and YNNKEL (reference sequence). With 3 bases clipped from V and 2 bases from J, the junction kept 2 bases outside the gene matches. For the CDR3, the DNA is TGTGCCAGCAGCCAGCTAGCGGGGGCCACAGATACGCAGTATTTT. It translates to CASSQLAGATDTQYF.